The 5 T cell receptor beta chains presented below share a single source sample, sequenced in a study of T-cell reconstitution after alpha-beta-depleted transplantation in children. The TCRbeta library incorporated unique molecular identifiers. TCRdb fed the PCR reads into MiXCR, producing one record per CDR3 protein. The sample includes some 590,000 distinct CDR3 sequences, about 10% of them seen just once. The specimen was PBMCs from the stem cell graft donor, collected from the stem cell graft. Receptors originate from a human donor who donated a stem cell graft to a child with acute myeloid leukemia.

This clonotype was counted a few times. The CDR3 spells CASSLEAWGTSNEQFF. CDR3 DNA: TGCGCCAGCAGCTTGGAGGCTTGGGGTACTAGTAATGAGCAGTTCTTC. The rearrangement joins TRBV5-1 to TRBJ2-1, with D maybe TRBD2 (5 bases). The CDR3 spans 16 residues. Trimming left V 0 bases short and J 7 bases short, with 17 bases between. Germline V lookup: CDR1 SGHRS, CDR2 YFSETQ.

This clonotype was observed at least ten times. This chain uses TRBV4-3 with TRBJ2-7; the match to TRBD2 covers 8 bases. This CDR3 is built from 15 residues. CDR1 and CDR2 from the germline V gene are LGHNA and YSLEER. J gave up 0 bases and V 4 bases, and 5 bases lay outside the gene matches. The CDR3 is CASSRDSGASYEQYF. In nucleotides, the CDR3 is TGCGCCAGCAGCCGAGATAGCGGGGCCTCCTACGAGCAGTACTTC.

This clonotype was detected only a few times. Just one base apart from a much larger clone, this may be a read error. Because the CDR3 is missing its conserved closing phenylalanine or tryptophan, this is likely a read error. The chain uses TRBV7-8 and TRBJ2-3; D possibly corresponds to TRBD2 (5 bases). Trimming stripped 5 bases from V and 0 bases from J, with 12 bases between. Germline assignment: CDR1 SGHVS and CDR2 FQNEAQ. This CDR3 comprises 15 residues. The CDR3, as DNA: TGTGCCAGCAGCCGCAGCGGCTCTAGCACAGATACGCAGTATTCT. Its translation is CASSRSGSSTDTQYS.

This clonotype showed up just a few times. This sequence joins TRBV6-5 and TRBJ2-7; 8 bases are shared with TRBD2. V lost 0 bases, J lost 3 bases, and 1 base stayed unmatched. The germline V gene encodes CDR1 MNHEY and CDR2 SVGAGI. There are 14 residues in the CDR3. In DNA, the CDR3 is TGTGCCAGCAGTTACTCGAGCGGGGGCTACGAGCAGTACTTC. This encodes CASSYSSGGYEQYF.

The CDR3 DNA follows: TGCAGTGCTAGTGACAGCCGCTCCTATAATTCACCCCTCCACTTT. It yields the protein CSASDSRSYNSPLHF. The V gene is TRBV20-1, the J gene TRBJ1-6; tentative D call: TRBD1 (5 bases). Germline V gene lookup returns CDR1 DFQATT and CDR2 SNEGSKA (reference sequence). The CDR3 loop spans 15 amino acids. The V end lost 3 bases, the J end lost 0 bases, and 9 bases lay between the germline ends.